These T cell receptor beta chains were read from a single sample in a study of control samples from healthy donors and cancer patients. Sequencing used immunoSEQ multiplex PCR; TCRdb keeps in-frame clones, though not all of them. The sample lists about 78,000 clones, roughly nine tenths occurring once. The sample taken for sequencing was blood. The receptors were gathered from a woman aged 55-70 years in good health. CDR3s include the opening cysteine and the closing phenylalanine or tryptophan. The D gene is left open where the match is weak. Part of the rows lack a size; the others show once, few, many or a class for expanded clones.

clone size | J gene | D gene | V gene | CDR3 protein | CDR3 DNA
NA | TRBJ2-3 | NA | TRBV18 | CASSPLGGLDTQYF | TGTGCCAGCTCACCACTGGGGGGCTTAGATACGCAGTATTTT
once | TRBJ1-1 | NA | TRBV18 | CASSPRGDTEAFF | TGTGCCAGCTCACCGAGGGGGGACACTGAAGCTTTCTTT
few | TRBJ2-3 | NA | TRBV5-4 | CASSSEWGTDTQYF | TGTGCCAGCAGCTCCGAGTGGGGCACAGATACGCAGTATTTT
NA | TRBJ1-3 | NA | TRBV5-1 | CASSLAAGSGNTIYF | TGCGCCAGCAGCTTGGCGGCAGGATCTGGAAACACCATATATTTT
NA | TRBJ1-5 | NA | TRBV2 | CASSERSGGANQPQHF | TGTGCCAGCAGTGAACGTTCGGGGGGCGCGAATCAGCCCCAGCATTTT
once | TRBJ2-3 | TRBD2 | TRBV4-1 | CASSPRTSGYTDTQYF | TGCGCCAGCAGCCCTAGGACTAGCGGTTACACAGATACGCAGTATTTT
NA | TRBJ2-7 | NA | TRBV5-1 | CASRVEGATYEQYF | TGCGCCAGCAGGGTGGAGGGGGCTACCTACGAGCAGTACTTC
NA | TRBJ1-2 | NA | TRBV5-1 | CATRDGGGYTF | TGCGCCACCAGGGACGGCGGAGGCTACACCTTC
NA | TRBJ2-7 | TRBD1 | TRBV5-1 | CASSLGDRAYEQYF | TGCGCCAGCAGCTTGGGGGACAGGGCGTACGAGCAGTACTTC
once | TRBJ1-3 | NA | TRBV5-1 | CASLRGAVEAGNTIYF | TGCGCCAGCCTCCGAGGGGCAGTGGAGGCTGGAAACACCATATATTTT
NA | TRBJ2-3 | NA | TRBV15 | CATSRELPDTQYF | TGTGCCACCAGCAGAGAATTGCCGGATACGCAGTATTTT
NA | TRBJ2-7 | NA | TRBV18 | CASSSRGDEQYF | TGTGCCAGCTCAAGTAGGGGCGACGAGCAGTACTTC
NA | TRBJ1-2 | NA | TRBV28 | CASRNGGPSVGGYTF | TGTGCCAGCAGGAACGGGGGCCCTTCCGTTGGTGGCTACACCTTC
NA | TRBJ2-1 | NA | TRBV5-1 | CASSLNGATGYADNEQFF | TGCGCCAGCAGCTTGAACGGAGCCACAGGGTATGCCGACAATGAGCAGTTCTTC
NA | TRBJ2-5 | NA | TRBV18 | CASSPGGRETQYF | TGTGCCAGCTCACCAGGGGGCCGGGAGACCCAGTACTTC
NA | TRBJ2-5 | TRBD2 | TRBV9 | CASSGRAGRETQYF | TGTGCCAGCAGCGGAAGAGCGGGAAGGGAGACCCAGTACTTC
NA | TRBJ2-7 | TRBD2 | TRBV6-6 | CASMARAGASYEQYF | TGTGCCAGCATGGCCCGAGCGGGAGCCTCCTACGAGCAGTACTTC
NA | TRBJ2-1 | TRBD2 | TRBV7-2 | CASSSGLATFF | TGTGCCAGCAGCTCCGGACTAGCGACCTTCTTC